The TCR beta chain under discussion was sequenced for a study of T-cell memory formation after mild COVID-19. As for the study in general: Among the donors, TCR clusters were largely specific to each donor.

The germline CDR1 and CDR2 sequences are SQVTM and ANQGSEA. Trimming stripped 0 bases from V and 7 bases from J, with 16 bases between. This CDR3 has 15 residues. Comments on this clonotype: Its cognate antigen is unknown.

TCRdb passed the 5' RACE reads through MiXCR, listing each CDR3 protein once. The sample lists fewer than 15,000 distinct CDR3 sequences; 13% to 15% were seen once. Study-level points and caveats: Among clones peaking at day 37 in the second wave, SARS-CoV-2 specificity remained unconfirmed. Researchers found some responding clones in pre-infection memory, a sign that cross-reactive memory joined.

The receptor was isolated from a man aged 18 to 30 who had mild COVID-19 (a few samples of this study predate the infection). Cell type and time point are not known. The sample consisted of PBMCs or a T cell subset sorted from them (not recorded which). V gene TRBV29-1 combines with J gene TRBJ2-1; D is ambiguous. For the CDR3, the DNA is TGCAGCGTTGAAGACCCGGTGGGCAGAGGTAATGAGCAGTTCTTC. Amino acid sequence: CSVEDPVGRGNEQFF.